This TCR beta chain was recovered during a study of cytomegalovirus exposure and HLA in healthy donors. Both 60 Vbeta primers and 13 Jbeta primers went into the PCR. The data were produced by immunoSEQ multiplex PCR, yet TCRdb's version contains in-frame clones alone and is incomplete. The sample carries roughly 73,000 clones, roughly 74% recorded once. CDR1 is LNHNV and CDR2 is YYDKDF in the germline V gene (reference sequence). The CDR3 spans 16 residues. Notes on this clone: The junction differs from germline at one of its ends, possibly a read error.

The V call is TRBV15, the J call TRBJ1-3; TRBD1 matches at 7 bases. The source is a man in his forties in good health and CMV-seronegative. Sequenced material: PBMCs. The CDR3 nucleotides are TGTGCCACCAGCCGAGAAGGGACAGTCTCTGGAAACACCATATATTTT. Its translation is CATSREGTVSGNTIYF.